These 5 T cell receptor beta chains were sequenced from one sample in a study of T cell responses to AZD1222 COVID-19 vaccine. TCRdb keeps only in-frame clones here, not all; method: immunoSEQ multiplex PCR. Altogether approximately 100,000 clones are present, 80% to 90% being singletons, with the ten largest covering 2.5% to 4%. The specimen comprised peripheral blood, sampled on day 0 of AZD1222 vaccination. These receptors were obtained from an adult in good health.

The rearrangement uses TRBV3-1 (or the pseudogene TRBV3-2) and TRBJ1-5; weak D call: TRBD1 (5 bases). Germline V gene sequence: CDR1 LGHDT, CDR2 YNNKEL (reference sequence). CDR3 length: 14 amino acids. V dropped 3 bases and J dropped 0 bases, with 6 bases sitting between them. CDR3 protein: CASSQTVSNQPQHF. In DNA, the CDR3 is TGTGCCAGCAGCCAGACAGTTAGCAATCAGCCCCAGCATTTT.

The chain joins TRBV18 to TRBJ1-4; no clear D. V shed 1 base and J shed 7 bases, with 7 bases lying between them. Germline V gives CDR1 KGHSH, CDR2 LQKENI. This CDR3 region has 13 residues. In DNA form, the CDR3 reads TGTGCCAGCTCACCACTGATGGGTGAAAAACTGTTTTTT. Protein sequence: CASSPLMGEKLFF. Complete variable domain (other parts from reference TRBV18 and TRBJ1-4): NAGVMQNPRHLVRRRGQEARLRCSPMKGHSHVYWYRQLPEEGLKFMVYLQKENIIDESGMPKERFSAEFPKEGPSILRIQQVVRGDSAAYFCASSPLMGEKLFFGSGTQLSVL.

The gene calls are TRBV7-3 and TRBJ1-6; 10 bases match TRBD1. The CDR3 runs 15 residues. CDR1 and CDR2 (germline): SGHTA, FQGTGA. V gave up 5 bases and J gave up 5 bases; unmatched junction bases: 3. The CDR3: CASSPGTGDNSPLHF. In DNA form, the CDR3 reads TGTGCCAGCAGCCCGGGGACAGGGGATAATTCACCCCTCCACTTT.

The chain links TRBV19 to TRBJ1-2; no clear D. The CDR3 runs to 13 residues. Trimming removed 8 bases at V and 0 bases at J, with 10 bases between. The germline gives CDR1 LNHDA, CDR2 SQIVND (reference sequence). CDR3 nucleotides: TGTGCCAGTTCAGACAACACTAACTATGGCTACACCTTC. Its translation is CASSDNTNYGYTF.

This chain links TRBV5-5 with TRBJ1-1, with D possibly matching TRBD1 (6 bases). CDR1 and CDR2 from the germline V gene are SGHKS and YYEKEE (reference sequence). V was shortened by 0 bases and J by 2 bases, with 11 bases between the two germline ends. This CDR3 is 15 amino acids long. CDR3 in amino acids: CASSLGTAFNTEAFF. The CDR3 DNA reads TGTGCCAGCAGCTTGGGGACAGCGTTTAACACTGAAGCTTTCTTT.